This TCR beta chain was sequenced in a study of blood T cell repertoires in COVID-19. Study-level background: From the United States, Italy and Spain came samples of acute and convalescent COVID-19. The cDNA or gDNA used as material had been derived from T cells, B-cell-depleted T cells, or PBMCs.

Authors' analysis steps: Nucleated cell counts were estimated from reference gene primer amplification. Generated by immunoSEQ multiplex PCR, the TCRdb table keeps only in-frame clones and is missing some. The D gene and trimming were derived from the DNA, and the V and J assignments and clone size from that table. There are about 110,000 clones in the sample; around 87% occur only once, and approximately 30% lies in the top ten. The sample taken for sequencing was peripheral blood. The source is a woman aged 80 or older with acute or convalescent COVID-19.

The CDR3 protein is CASSIGQGEETQYF. The CDR3 DNA is TGTGCCAGTAGTATAGGACAGGGAGAAGAGACCCAGTACTTC. This chain connects TRBV19 to TRBJ2-5; 7 bases match TRBD1. The CDR3 sequence is 14 residues long. The ends lost 1 base at V and 3 bases at J; junction bases unmatched: 2. Germline V gene sequence: CDR1 LNHDA, CDR2 SQIVND (reference sequence).